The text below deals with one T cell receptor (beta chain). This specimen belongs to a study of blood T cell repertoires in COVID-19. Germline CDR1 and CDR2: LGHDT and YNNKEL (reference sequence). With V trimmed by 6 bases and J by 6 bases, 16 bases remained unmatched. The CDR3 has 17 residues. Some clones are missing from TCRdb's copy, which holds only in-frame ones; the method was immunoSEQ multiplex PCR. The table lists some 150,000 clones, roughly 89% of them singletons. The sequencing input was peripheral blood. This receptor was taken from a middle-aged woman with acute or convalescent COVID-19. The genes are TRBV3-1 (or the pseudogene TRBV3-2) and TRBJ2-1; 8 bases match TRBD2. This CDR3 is CASRLLVRGGGPNEQFF. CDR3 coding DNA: TGTGCCAGCAGACTATTAGTACGGGGCGGGGGGCCCAATGAGCAGTTCTTC.